This T cell receptor beta chain was identified during a study of Graves' ophthalmopathy and Graves' hyperthyroidism. Study-wide points: Ophthalmopathy and stable hyperthyroidism were discriminated by a 13-signature model, with roughly 86% sensitivity and about 82% specificity. Blood also carried most expanded thyroid clonotypes exceeding 0.001 frequency.

TCR beta CDR3 regions were amplified from RNA transcripts. HTBI primers served in a first-round RT-PCR, which a second-round multiplex PCR followed. Each CDR3 protein gets one entry after TCRdb re-called the multiplex PCR reads with MiXCR. The table includes 900,000 to 1,200,000 distinct CDR3 sequences, 36% detected once. This CDR3 region has 12 residues. Germline loops: CDR1 ENHRY, CDR2 SYGVKD. V lost 5 bases and J 4 bases, leaving 7 bases between the germline ends. A word on this clonotype: Its antigen is still unknown.

This receptor was taken from an adult man with Graves' hyperthyroidism. The chain couples TRBV10-3 to TRBJ2-3; D remains unclear. Material: peripheral blood or thyroid tissue (not recorded which). The CDR3 DNA sequence: TGTGCCATCAGTAGGATGGCAGATACGCAGTATTTT. This codes for CAISRMADTQYF.